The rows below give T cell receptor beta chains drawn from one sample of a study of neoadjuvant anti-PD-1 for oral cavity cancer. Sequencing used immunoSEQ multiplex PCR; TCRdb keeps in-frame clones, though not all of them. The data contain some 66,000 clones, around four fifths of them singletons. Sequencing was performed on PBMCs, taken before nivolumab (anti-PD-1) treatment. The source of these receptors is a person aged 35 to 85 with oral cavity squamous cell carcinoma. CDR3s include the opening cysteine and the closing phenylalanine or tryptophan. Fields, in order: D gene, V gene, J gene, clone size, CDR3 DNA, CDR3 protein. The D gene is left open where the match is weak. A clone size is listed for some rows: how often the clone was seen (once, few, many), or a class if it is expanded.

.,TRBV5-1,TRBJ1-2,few,TGCGCCAGCAGCTTGGCACGGGGGATTGGCGGCTACACCTTC,CASSLARGIGGYTF
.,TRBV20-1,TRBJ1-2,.,TGCCGAGTCGGGGGCTACACCTTC,CRVGGYTF
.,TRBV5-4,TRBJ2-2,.,TGTGCCAGCAGCTTGGCCTCCCCCCCATTTGGGACCGGGGAGCTGTTTTTT,CASSLASPPFGTGELFF
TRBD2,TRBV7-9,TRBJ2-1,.,TGTGCCAGCAGCCAGCGGGACCCCCACAATGAGCAGTTCTTC,CASSQRDPHNEQFF
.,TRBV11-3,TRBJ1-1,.,TGTGCCAGCAGCGCGCAGGGGACTGAAGCTTTCTTT,CASSAQGTEAFF
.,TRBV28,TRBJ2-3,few,TGTGCCAGCAGTTTCCCCCCCACGGGAACCTTCAGCACAGATACGCAGTATTTT,CASSFPPTGTFSTDTQYF
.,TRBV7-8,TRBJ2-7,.,TGTGCCAGCAGGTTAGGGCCAAGGGGCAATTCCTACGAGCAGTACTTC,CASRLGPRGNSYEQYF
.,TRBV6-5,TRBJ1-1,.,TGTGCCAGCCTCCGGGTTTTGAACACTGAAGCTTTCTTT,CASLRVLNTEAFF
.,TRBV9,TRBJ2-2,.,TGTGCCAGCAGCTCAGTGTTATGGGCGAGTTCCGGGGAGCTGTTTTTT,CASSSVLWASSGELFF
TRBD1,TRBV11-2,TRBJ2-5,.,TGTGCCAGCAGCTTAGGAAGACAGGGGGAAGGAGAGACCCAGTACTTC,CASSLGRQGEGETQYF
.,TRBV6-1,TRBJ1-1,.,TGTGCCAGCAGTGAACATGCCACTGAAGCTTTCTTT,CASSEHATEAFF
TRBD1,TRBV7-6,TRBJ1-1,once,TGTGCCAGCAGCACAGACATCAGGGGGGTCAAGAACACTGAAGCTTTCTTT,CASSTDIRGVKNTEAFF
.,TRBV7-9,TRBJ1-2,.,TGTGCCAGCAGCTTCCAGGGATCTAAGGACGGGGGCTACACCTTC,CASSFQGSKDGGYTF
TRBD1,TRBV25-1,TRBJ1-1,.,TGTGCCAGCAGTGAATTAAAGGGGGCCCTGAACACTGAAGCTTTCTTT,CASSELKGALNTEAFF
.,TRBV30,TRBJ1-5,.,TGTGCCTGGAGCGCGAGGGGGCCCCAGCATTTT,CAWSARGPQHF
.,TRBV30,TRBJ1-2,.,TGTGCCTGGAGCAACGCCCAGGGGCAGAGCACCTTC,CAWSNAQGQSTF
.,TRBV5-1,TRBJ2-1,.,TGCGCCAGCAGAGAGGTGAGCTCCTACAATGAGCAGTTCTTC,CASREVSSYNEQFF
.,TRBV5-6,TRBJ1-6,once,TGTGCCAGCAGCTTAGGGGGGACCTATAATTCACCCCTCCACTTT,CASSLGGTYNSPLHF
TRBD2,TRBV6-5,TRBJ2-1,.,TGTGCCAGCAGTTCCCTAGCGGGAGGGGGTGAGCAGTTCTTC,CASSSLAGGGEQFF
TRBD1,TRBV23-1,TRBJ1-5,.,TGCGCCAGCAGTCATGTAAGGGGGCCTAATCAGCCCCAGCATTTT,CASSHVRGPNQPQHF
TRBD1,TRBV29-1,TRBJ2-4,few,TGCAGCGTGGCGGGGGACAGGGGAAACATTCAGTACTTC,CSVAGDRGNIQYF
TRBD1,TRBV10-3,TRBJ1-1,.,TGTGCCATTACCGGACAGGAGACGAACACTGAAGCTTTCTTT,CAITGQETNTEAFF
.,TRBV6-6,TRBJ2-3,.,TGTGCCAGCAGTTCTTTGAGGGTAGGGACAGATACGCAGTATTTT,CASSSLRVGTDTQYF
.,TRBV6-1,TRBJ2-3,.,TGTGCCAGTCCCTCCGACAGGAGATACACAGATACGCAGTATTTT,CASPSDRRYTDTQYF
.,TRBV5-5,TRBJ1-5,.,TGTGCCAGCAGCTTTTCGGGCAGGGAGAATCAGCCCCAGCATTTT,CASSFSGRENQPQHF
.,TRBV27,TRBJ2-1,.,TGTGCCAGCAGTTTACGGGGGACAAGCTCCTACAATGAGCAGTTCTTC,CASSLRGTSSYNEQFF
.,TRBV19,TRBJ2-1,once,TGTGCCAGTAGTATTCCGCAGTTTGCGGAGCAGTTCTTC,CASSIPQFAEQFF
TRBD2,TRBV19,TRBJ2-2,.,TGTGCCAGTACTCCCTTAGGACTAGCGGGAGGCGGCGGGGAGCTGTTTTTT,CASTPLGLAGGGGELFF
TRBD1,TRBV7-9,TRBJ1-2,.,TGTGCCAGCACCCGGACAGGGGGCGGATTGGGTGGCTACACCTTC,CASTRTGGGLGGYTF
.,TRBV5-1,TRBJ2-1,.,TGCGCCAGCAGCTTGGCCCAAGTTGAGCAGTTCTTC,CASSLAQVEQFF
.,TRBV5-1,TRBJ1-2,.,TGCGCCAGCAGCTTGGGAGGGGACCCCCCCTTGGGCTACACCTTC,CASSLGGDPPLGYTF
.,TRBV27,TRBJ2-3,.,TGTGCCAGCAGGCCGAGGGCCCACACAGATACGCAGTATTTT,CASRPRAHTDTQYF
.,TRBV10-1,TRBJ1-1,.,TGCGCCAGCAGTGAAAGGGAAGGGACTGAAGCTTTCTTT,CASSEREGTEAFF
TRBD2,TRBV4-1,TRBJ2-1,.,TGCGCCAGCAGCCAGGGACTAGCGGCCTCTCCCTCCTACAATGAGCAGTTCTTC,CASSQGLAASPSYNEQFF
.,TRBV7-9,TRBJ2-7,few,TGTGCCAGCAGCCGCCGTTCAAGCGGTGAACAGATTTCCTACGAGCAGTACTTC,CASSRRSSGEQISYEQYF
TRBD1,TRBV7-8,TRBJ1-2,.,TGTGCCAGCAGCCGTAGGGACAGGAGCTATGGCTACACCTTC,CASSRRDRSYGYTF
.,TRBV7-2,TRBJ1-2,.,TGTGCCAGCAGCCACCGAACAGGGAACTATGGCTACACCTTC,CASSHRTGNYGYTF
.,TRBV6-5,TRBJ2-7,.,TGTGCCAGCAGTTACAATCGGGATTCCGAGCAGTACTTC,CASSYNRDSEQYF
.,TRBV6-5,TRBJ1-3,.,TGTGCCAGCAGTTCAGCCCCAAGTGGAAACACCATATATTTT,CASSSAPSGNTIYF
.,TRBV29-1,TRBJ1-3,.,TGCAGCGTCGTCATCGAGGGGAACTTCGCTGGAAACACCATATATTTT,CSVVIEGNFAGNTIYF
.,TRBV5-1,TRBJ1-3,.,TGCGCCAGCAGCTTGATGGGGGAATACTCTGGAAACACCATATATTTT,CASSLMGEYSGNTIYF
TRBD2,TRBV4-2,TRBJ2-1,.,TGTGCCAGCAGCCAAGACCCCTTGGGACTAGCGGGGAGGAGTGAGCAGTTCTTC,CASSQDPLGLAGRSEQFF
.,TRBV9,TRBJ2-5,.,TGTGCCAGCAGCGTAGGGCCCCTTAGGGAGACCCAGTACTTC,CASSVGPLRETQYF
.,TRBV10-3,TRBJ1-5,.,TGTGCCACAGGAGAGCAGGCATATAGCAATCAGCCCCAGCATTTT,CATGEQAYSNQPQHF
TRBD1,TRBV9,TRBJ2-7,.,TGTGCCAGCAGCCCCAACAGGGGTGGGGTGACCTACGAGCAGTACTTC,CASSPNRGGVTYEQYF